This T cell receptor (beta chain) emerged from a study of T cells after yellow fever vaccination. General observations from the study: The secondary response was weaker but peaked faster, day 5 versus 15. Of the clonotypes, a small share occurred in both CD4 and CD8 compartments. Most primary-vaccination clones recurred post-booster (nearly 98% CD4, roughly 87% CD8).

Via MiXCR, TCRdb re-called the 5' RACE reads, giving one row per CDR3 protein. The data show about 340,000 distinct CDR3 sequences, about 4% seen once. Concerning this clonotype itself: What it binds is unknown.

Trimming took off 5 bases at V and 6 bases at J, with 11 bases between the two ends. There are 12 residues in the CDR3. Germline V lookup: CDR1 SGHAT, CDR2 FQNNGV. Sequenced here: PBMCs, sampled 5 days after the yellow fever booster vaccination. The chain uses TRBV11-2 and TRBJ2-7; D unresolved. The sequence derives from a man aged 18 to 30 who received the YFV17D yellow fever vaccine. CDR3 sequence: CASSLNIGEQYF. CDR3 bases: TGTGCCAGCAGCCTAAATATTGGCGAGCAGTACTTC.